This TCR beta chain originates from a study of blood T cells in healthy people across ages. This clonotype was seen many times. Its target is unknown. Together with a sample-barcoded 5' primer, a J-beta primer mix was included in a second PCR lasting roughly 6 to 12 cycles. MiXCR, applied by TCRdb to the 5' RACE reads, yields one record per CDR3 protein. The table has fewer than 2,000,000 distinct CDR3 sequences, roughly a third seen once. CDR1 SGHTA and CDR2 FQGNSA come from the germline V gene. The CDR3 loop spans 19 amino acids. V lost 1 base and J lost 2; bases outside the gene matches: 14. Study results and limitations: A roughly linear age-dependent decrease characterized TCR beta diversity per million T cells. Unsorted PBMCs ruled out conclusive naive versus antigen-experienced comparison. Higher diversity and more naive CD4+ cells were features of long-lived donors, compared to aged donors.

The chain uses TRBV7-2 and TRBJ2-3; 8 bases are shared with TRBD2. Sequenced input: blood. The source is a woman in her twenties or thirties in good health. The CDR3 region is CASSLGGGLAGIYTDTQYF. For the CDR3, the DNA is TGTGCCAGCAGCTTAGGAGGGGGGCTAGCGGGTATATACACAGATACGCAGTATTTT.